This T cell receptor beta chain appears in the sequencing data of a study of blood T cell repertoires in COVID-19. Study overall: Some COVID-19 samples were acute and others convalescent; all came from the United States, Italy and Spain. The analysed material was cDNA or gDNA that came from T cells, B-cell-depleted T cells, or PBMCs.

Authors' data handling: Reference gene primer amplification gave estimated nucleated cell counts. The method was immunoSEQ multiplex PCR; TCRdb's version includes in-frame clones alone and lacks a portion of them. D and trimming come from the DNA, and the V and J calls and clone size come from that table. The sample gives roughly 120,000 clones, 85% to 90% of which show up once; roughly 4.4% is in the top ten. The CDR3 is 15 residues long. J gave up 7 bases and V 1 base, and 4 bases lay outside the gene matches. CDR1 is SGHDT, CDR2 YYEEEE, per germline. Sequences were obtained from peripheral blood. V usage is TRBV5-6 and J usage is TRBJ1-6, with 8 bases lining up with TRBD1. This receptor was taken from a woman between 50 and 59 years old with acute or convalescent COVID-19. For the CDR3, the DNA is TGTGCCAGCAGCTTGAGAAGACAGGGGAATTCACCCCTCCACTTT. It encodes CASSLRRQGNSPLHF.